The rows below give T cell receptor beta chains drawn from one sample of a study of regulatory T cells in long-lasting Graves disease. TCRdb re-called the multiplex PCR reads through MiXCR, storing one row per CDR3 protein. Of hundreds of thousands of distinct CDR3 sequences in the sample, roughly a sixth were seen once. This sample also appeared in a second study, on T cells in Graves' hyperthyroidism and ophthalmopathy.

Source: peripheral blood mononuclear cells (PBMCs), taken at new diagnosis, from a patient treated with antithyroid drugs. All receptors come from a man aged 35-49 years with Graves disease. Both conserved end residues are part of each CDR3. D genes are given only for firm matches. Expanded clones get a size class; other rows say once, few or many, or leave the size out.

size	V	J	D	DNA	CDR3
many	TRBV18	TRBJ2-7	NA	TGTGCCAGCTCACCTCCGTCATTAGGGGGGTACGAGCAGTACTTC	CASSPPSLGGYEQYF
many	TRBV6-5	TRBJ1-6	NA	TGTGCCAGCAGTTCCCCTGAAAATTCACCCCTCCACTTT	CASSSPENSPLHF
many	TRBV24-1	TRBJ1-4	TRBD1	TGTGCCACCAGTGATACTGGACAGGGCGGCGAAAAACTGTTTTTT	CATSDTGQGGEKLFF
few	TRBV20-1	TRBJ1-2	TRBD1	TGCAGTGCAGTCCCGGGACAGTATGCCTATGGCTACACCTTC	CSAVPGQYAYGYTF
many	TRBV18	TRBJ2-6	NA	TGTGCCAGCTCACCCCCAGGAAGCGAGGCCAACGTCCTGACTTTC	CASSPPGSEANVLTF
NA	TRBV19	TRBJ2-1	NA	TGTGCCAGTAGTATTGTGGGCCCCTACAATGAGCAGTTCTTC	CASSIVGPYNEQFF
many	TRBV28	TRBJ1-5	NA	TGTGCCAGCAGACCAGGGGAAAGGGGCAATCAGCCCCAGCATTTT	CASRPGERGNQPQHF
few	TRBV12-3/TRBV12-4	TRBJ2-7	NA	TGTACCAGCAGTTTATTAGGAGGGAGCATCTACGAGCAGTACTTC	CTSSLLGGSIYEQYF
NA	TRBV11-2	TRBJ2-7	NA	TGTGCCAGCAGCGACAACACCGTCTACGAGCAGTACTTC	CASSDNTVYEQYF
NA	TRBV11-3	TRBJ2-5	NA	TGTGCCAGCGGCTTGAACCAAGAGACCCAGTACTTC	CASGLNQETQYF
few	TRBV6-2/TRBV6-3	TRBJ2-1	TRBD2	TGTGCCAGCATAGGACTAGCCTACAATGAGCAGTTCTTC	CASIGLAYNEQFF
many	TRBV6-1	TRBJ2-7	NA	TGTGCCAGCAGTGAAGGACCTGACGAAGGCTACGAGCAGTACTTC	CASSEGPDEGYEQYF
many	TRBV6-2/TRBV6-3	TRBJ2-7	NA	TGTGCCAGCACTGAGGGATTGGCCTACGAGCAGTACTTC	CASTEGLAYEQYF
many	TRBV11-2	TRBJ2-7	TRBD1	TGTGCCAGCAGCTTAGCTATGACAGGGGTCCACGAGCAGTACTTC	CASSLAMTGVHEQYF
NA	TRBV5-5	TRBJ1-1	NA	TGTGCCAGCAGCTTTGTCTCGGAAGCTTTCTTT	CASSFVSEAFF
many	TRBV20-1	TRBJ2-3	NA	TGCAGTGCTAGATCCCGGGACCAAAGACCAGATACGCAGTATTTT	CSARSRDQRPDTQYF
few	TRBV19	TRBJ2-2	NA	TGTGCCAGTAGTATTTCCCTCCCCGGGGAGCTGTTTTTT	CASSISLPGELFF
many	TRBV28	TRBJ1-5	NA	TGTGCCAGCATCCCCGGGCCCACAGGCTATCAGCCCCAGCATTTT	CASIPGPTGYQPQHF
few	TRBV5-1	TRBJ2-1	TRBD2	TGCGCCAGCAGCCGGACTCCGGGGTGGGCTAGCGGGGGGGTTTCCTACAATGAGCAGTTCTTC	CASSRTPGWASGGVSYNEQFF
NA	TRBV2	TRBJ2-3	NA	TGTGCCAGCAGAACTAGAGGGGTGGGAACAGATACGCAGTATTTT	CASRTRGVGTDTQYF
once	TRBV2	TRBJ2-2	TRBD2	TGTGCCAGCAGGCAAGTAGCGGGGGTGTCGAACACCGGGGAGCTGTTTTTT	CASRQVAGVSNTGELFF
NA	TRBV27	TRBJ1-5	TRBD1	TGTGCCAGTGGGACAGGCCCCCTTATCCAGCATTTT	CASGTGPLIQHF
NA	TRBV7-9	TRBJ2-2	NA	TGTGCCAGCAGCCCAGGGACATTCACCGGGGAGCTGTTTTTT	CASSPGTFTGELFF
many	TRBV2	TRBJ2-3	NA	TGTGCCAGCTCAAGTGGAGCCGCAGATACGCAGTATTTT	CASSSGAADTQYF
many	TRBV20-1	TRBJ2-7	NA	TGCAGTGCCACCCCGGGCAGCGGTTACGAGCAGTACTTC	CSATPGSGYEQYF
many	TRBV7-8	TRBJ2-1	NA	TGTGCCAGCAGCGGTCGACAGGGAGGAAACAATGAGCAGTTCTTC	CASSGRQGGNNEQFF
NA	TRBV12-3/TRBV12-4	TRBJ1-5	TRBD1	TGTGCCAGCAGTTTAGGGAGACAGGGGGGACAGCATTTT	CASSLGRQGGQHF
many	TRBV20-1	TRBJ1-1	NA	TGCAGTGCGTGGTGGGGGGCGGTTGTGGCTTTCTTT	CSAWWGAVVAFF
NA	TRBV4-1	TRBJ1-2	NA	TGCGCCAGCAGCCAAGAACGGGGAGGGAGGAATGGCTACACCTTC	CASSQERGGRNGYTF
many	TRBV5-1	TRBJ2-3	NA	TGCGCCAGCAGCTTGCCCCTCGGGGGCGGGGGTGCAGATACGCAGTATTTT	CASSLPLGGGGADTQYF
many	TRBV5-1	TRBJ2-7	NA	TGCGCCAGCAGCTTGGCCTTCGGCGGTATGACCTACGAGCAGTACTTC	CASSLAFGGMTYEQYF
many	TRBV7-7	TRBJ2-7	NA	TGTGCTAGCAGCCACACTCCGCTGCGCGAGCAGTACTTC	CASSHTPLREQYF
many	TRBV6-2/TRBV6-3	TRBJ2-7	TRBD1	TGTGCCAGCAGTCAACCGCCGGGACAGGGGGCGTTC	CASSQPPGQGAF
many	TRBV20-1	TRBJ2-3	NA	TGCAGTGCGACCTCGGTTGCCATCATTGCAGATACGCAGTATTTT	CSATSVAIIADTQYF
NA	TRBV28	TRBJ2-3	TRBD2	TGTGCCAGCGGCCGACTAGCGGGGGGAGCAGATACGCAGTATTTT	CASGRLAGGADTQYF
many	TRBV28	TRBJ1-5	NA	TGTGCCAGCAGTACGAGGGTGGCTTCGAGCAATCAGCCCCAGCATTTT	CASSTRVASSNQPQHF
many	TRBV7-2	TRBJ2-1	NA	TGTGCCAGCAGCCCAGCCGGACAGGAGGGCAATGAGCAGTTCTTC	CASSPAGQEGNEQFF
many	TRBV19	TRBJ1-5	NA	TGTGCCAGTGGAAAAATGGAGAGCAATCAGCCCCAGCATTTT	CASGKMESNQPQHF
many	TRBV7-2	TRBJ1-5	NA	TGTGCCAGCAGCTGGGGGGTTGGGGATCAGCCCCAGCATTTT	CASSWGVGDQPQHF
NA	TRBV7-3	TRBJ2-1	TRBD2	TGTGCCAGCAGCTTAACGCCGGGGGGTCCCAATGAGCAGTTCTTC	CASSLTPGGPNEQFF
many	TRBV5-1	TRBJ2-3	NA	TGCGCCAGCAGCTTGGCCATGGGGGGCCCAAGCACAGATACGCAGTATTTT	CASSLAMGGPSTDTQYF
NA	TRBV10-3	TRBJ2-7	NA	TGTGCCATCAGTGCACAGGGCGGGGTCTCCTACGAGCAGTACTTC	CAISAQGGVSYEQYF
few	TRBV4-1	TRBJ1-6	NA	TGCGCCAGCAGCCAAGAGCGGAGGATATCTTCACCCCTCCACTTT	CASSQERRISSPLHF
NA	TRBV6-1	TRBJ2-2	NA	TGTGCCAGCAGTGCCCCCGGGGCCGGGGAGCTGTTTTTT	CASSAPGAGELFF
NA	TRBV10-3	TRBJ2-1	NA	TGTGCCATCAGTGGGCAGGTAAAGGGGGAGGAGCAGTTCTTC	CAISGQVKGEEQFF
many	TRBV7-9	TRBJ1-6	TRBD1	TGTGCCAGCAGCTTAGCCTCAGGGGGTAATTCACCCCTCCACTTT	CASSLASGGNSPLHF
many	TRBV6-2/TRBV6-3	TRBJ1-6	NA	TGTGCCAGCAGGACACTCACATCTTCACCCCTCCACTTT	CASRTLTSSPLHF
NA	TRBV19	TRBJ2-1	NA	TGTGCCAGTAGTATGGATCTTAGCGACGGACGCAATGAGCAGTTCTTC	CASSMDLSDGRNEQFF
few	TRBV29-1	TRBJ1-6	NA	TGCAGCGTAAGGACAGCGCGAAATTCACCCCTCCACTTT	CSVRTARNSPLHF
few	TRBV25-1	TRBJ2-1	NA	TGTGCCAGCACCCCCGGGAGTTGGGATGAGCAGTTCTTC	CASTPGSWDEQFF
many	TRBV7-2	TRBJ2-1	NA	TGTGCCAGCAGCTTACAGGGTTCGGGGTACAATGAGCAGTTCTTC	CASSLQGSGYNEQFF
many	TRBV28	TRBJ2-7	NA	TGTGCCAGCAGGTTCTCCACAAAGTATTGGGGCGAGCAGTACTTC	CASRFSTKYWGEQYF
many	TRBV30	TRBJ2-2	TRBD1	TGTGCCTGGACTAGGGACAGGGGGAACGGGGAGCTGTTTTTT	CAWTRDRGNGELFF
NA	TRBV30	TRBJ1-5	TRBD1	TGTGCCTGGGATCACAGGGGGCACAAGAGCAATCAGCCCCAGCATTTT	CAWDHRGHKSNQPQHF
NA	TRBV4-1	TRBJ1-6	NA	TGCGCCAGCAGCCACCGGACGGACTCCTATAATTCACCCCTCCACTTT	CASSHRTDSYNSPLHF
NA	TRBV2	TRBJ2-5	NA	TGTGCCAGCAACGAGGACACCCACCAAGAGACCCAGTACTTC	CASNEDTHQETQYF
few	TRBV28	TRBJ1-2	NA	TGTGCCAGCAGTTTTGATCCGGCCGGCGGCTACACCTTC	CASSFDPAGGYTF
NA	TRBV14	TRBJ1-6	NA	TGTGCCAGCAGCCAAGTGTATTCACCCCTCCACTTT	CASSQVYSPLHF
many	TRBV6-1	TRBJ2-7	TRBD1	TGTGCCAGCAGTGAATGGGACAGTCCCTACGAGCAGTACTTC	CASSEWDSPYEQYF